This T cell receptor beta chain stems from a study of blood T cell repertoires in COVID-19. Whole-study context: Collection of acute and convalescent COVID-19 samples took place in the United States, Italy and Spain. T cells, B-cell-depleted T cells, or PBMCs supplied cDNA or gDNA.

This clone was observed once. Those enrolled in Seattle joined during active infection and were followed longitudinally afterward. Authors' data handling: Amplification of reference gene primers was used by the study to estimate nucleated cell counts. Here immunoSEQ multiplex PCR was the method, and the copy in TCRdb shows in-frame clones only, minus some. The V and J calls and clone size are taken from that table; D and trimming were inferred from the DNA. The data contain approximately 61,000 clones, about 80% of them seen just once; the ten biggest clones take up about 10%. The source of this sequence is a man aged 50 or older with COVID-19, enrolled during active disease. Sequencing was done on a sample of peripheral blood.

The CDR3 nucleotides read TGCGCCAGCAGTCCAGGGCTTTCTGATCAGCCCCAGCATTTT. The encoded protein is CASSPGLSDQPQHF. J is TRBJ1-5 and V is TRBV5-1; D is possibly TRBD1 (5 bases). Per germline, CDR1 SGHRS and CDR2 YFSETQ. There are 14 residues in the CDR3. V lost 5 bases and J 5 bases, leaving 14 bases between the germline ends.